The next 25 T cell receptor beta chains were all read from a single sample in a study of control samples from healthy donors and cancer patients. TCRdb keeps only in-frame clones here, not all; method: immunoSEQ multiplex PCR. This table holds tens of thousands of clones, approximately 91% found once. Material for sequencing was blood. Receptor source: a man aged 50 to 59 in good health.

The table lists this clone with a few counts. The CDR3 sequence is CSVRSATQYF. In nucleotides, the CDR3 is TGCAGTGTAAGGTCGGCGACCCAGTACTTC. The genes are TRBV20-1 and TRBJ2-5; D gene ambiguous. Germline CDR1 is DFQATT and CDR2 is SNEGSKA (reference sequence). The CDR3 loop spans 10 amino acids. Trimming stripped 7 bases from V and 7 bases from J, with 10 bases between.

The chain is built from TRBV18 and TRBJ1-5, with a weak D call TRBD1 (6 bases). This CDR3 spans 17 amino acids. CDR1 and CDR2 (germline): KGHSH, LQKENI. Trimming stripped 3 bases from V and 6 bases from J, with 21 bases between. The CDR3 loop is CASSPSVGQGLSQPQHF. The CDR3 region has the DNA TGTGCCAGCTCACCGTCGGTTGGGCAGGGGTTATCTCAGCCCCAGCATTTT.

The chain has TRBV5-4 and TRBJ1-6; D is perhaps TRBD1 (5 bases). This CDR3 spans 16 amino acids. Germline V lookup: CDR1 SGHNT, CDR2 YYREEE (reference sequence). Trimming took 2 bases from V and 4 from J, leaving 13 bases between them. The CDR3 DNA sequence: TGTGCCAGCAGCTTAGCCTCAGGGACGTATAATTCACCCCTCCACTTT. Protein: CASSLASGTYNSPLHF.

This clone has only one observation. The V call is TRBV18, the J call TRBJ1-1, with D unclear. Trimming left V 1 base short and J 2 bases short, with 5 bases between. This CDR3 has 13 residues. Per germline, CDR1 KGHSH and CDR2 LQKENI. In DNA form, the CDR3 reads TGTGCCAGCTCACCACTCGGTAACACTGAAGCTTTCTTT. It specifies CASSPLGNTEAFF.

J is TRBJ2-1 and V is TRBV5-5; D uncertain. The CDR3 contains 13 residues. V was shortened by 0 bases and J by 10 bases, with 11 bases between the two germline ends. Germline-derived CDR1 and CDR2 are SGHKS and YYEKEE (reference sequence). The CDR3 spells CASSLASRVEQFF. CDR3 DNA: TGTGCCAGCAGCTTGGCCTCCCGGGTCGAGCAGTTCTTC.

J is TRBJ2-3 and V is TRBV27, with a possible D match to TRBD1 (5 bases). Between the trimmed V and J ends, which lost 3 bases and 2 bases, there was a span of 21 bases. This CDR3 is 18 amino acids long. From germline, CDR1 is MNHEY and CDR2 SMNVEV (reference sequence). The CDR3 nucleotides read TGTGCCAGCAGTTTGAATTTAAGGGCAGGGCGTACCACAGATACGCAGTATTTT. It codes for CASSLNLRAGRTTDTQYF.

As DNA, the CDR3 is TGCGCCAGCAGCTTGTACAGTGGGGGTCAATACGAGCAGTACTTC. The encoded protein is CASSLYSGGQYEQYF. The chain links TRBV5-1 to TRBJ2-7, with D possibly called TRBD1 or TRBD2 (5 bases each). This CDR3 spans 15 amino acids. The germline CDR1 and CDR2 sequences are SGHRS and YFSETQ. Trimming removed 1 base from V and 4 bases from J, with 15 bases in between.

This clone has a single count. J is TRBJ2-5 and V is TRBV6-6; 9 positions agree with TRBD1. V shed 4 bases and J 7 bases; nucleotides not matched to a gene: 1. The CDR3 runs to 12 residues. CDR1 and CDR2 (germline): MNHNY, SVGAGI (reference sequence). The CDR3 DNA is TGTGCCAGCAGTTCGACAGGGGGGACCCAGTACTTC. Its protein is CASSSTGGTQYF.

This sequence joins TRBV5-1 and TRBJ2-1; 10 bases fit TRBD1. The CDR3 extends over 15 amino acids. The germline CDR1 and CDR2 sequences are SGHRS and YFSETQ. V was pared by 3 bases and J by 6 bases, with 6 bases of the junction left unmatched. CDR3 in amino acids: CASSSIRDRGNEQFF. The CDR3 coding sequence is TGCGCCAGCAGCTCAATCCGGGACAGGGGCAATGAGCAGTTCTTC.

The rearrangement links TRBV29-1 to TRBJ2-7; TRBD1 aligns across 9 bases. The CDR3 runs to 13 residues. The V and J ends lost 6 bases and 3 bases, in that order; junction bases with no gene match: 6. The germline V gene has CDR1 SQVTM and CDR2 ANQGSEA. The CDR3 spells CSVADRGFYEQYF. The DNA for the CDR3 is TGCAGCGTCGCGGACAGGGGATTCTACGAGCAGTACTTC.

This chain links TRBV30 with TRBJ1-2; D is perhaps TRBD1 (5 bases). The CDR3 is made up of 13 amino acids. Per germline, CDR1 GTSNPN and CDR2 SVGIG (reference sequence). The germline V and J ends were trimmed by 8 bases and 1 base, with 14 bases remaining between them. CDR3 residues: CAGGLMINYGYTF. CDR3 bases: TGTGCCGGGGGACTGATGATTAACTATGGCTACACCTTC. Variable domain in full (rest from reference TRBV30 and TRBJ1-2): SQTIHQWPATLVQPVGSPLSLECTVEGTSNPNLYWYRQAAGRGLQLLFYSVGIGQISSEVPQNLSASRPQDRQFILSSKKLLLSDSGFYLCAGGLMINYGYTFGSGTRLTVV.

The rearrangement joins TRBV5-1 to TRBJ2-3, with a tentative D call TRBD2 (5 bases). The germline CDR1 and CDR2 sequences are SGHRS and YFSETQ. Trimming pared 0 bases from V and 2 bases from J, leaving 13 bases between. There are 16 residues in the CDR3. The CDR3 is CASSLAASSITDTQYF. The DNA for the CDR3 is TGCGCCAGCAGCTTGGCCGCTAGCTCCATCACAGATACGCAGTATTTT. The variable domain in full, with the rest retrieved from reference TRBV5-1 and TRBJ2-3, is KAGVTQTPRYLIKTRGQQVTLSCSPISGHRSVSWYQQTPGQGLQFLFEYFSETQRNKGNFPGRFSGRQFSNSRSEMNVSTLELGDSALYLCASSLAASSITDTQYFGPGTRLTVL.

The rearrangement links TRBV25-1 to TRBJ1-1; no firm D call. The CDR3 runs 14 residues. Germline V gene lookup returns CDR1 MGHDK and CDR2 SYGVNS. The V and J ends lost 7 bases and 5 bases respectively, with 17 bases between them. The CDR3 DNA follows: TGTGCCAGCATTGCTCCCGGGAGGACGACTGAAGCTTTCTTT. Its translation: CASIAPGRTTEAFF.

The rearrangement joins TRBV12-3 or TRBV12-4 to TRBJ2-5; a possible D gene is TRBD2 (5 bases). V gave up 5 bases and J gave up 14 bases, with 18 bases separating them. This CDR3 comprises 12 residues. Here the CDR3 DNA reads TGTGCCAGCAGTACGGGGATTCCTACGGCTTACTTC. Translated: CASSTGIPTAYF.

The chain recombines TRBV4-1 with TRBJ2-3; TRBD2 matches at 8 bases. The CDR3 runs to 16 residues. Germline assignment: CDR1 MGHRA and CDR2 YSYEKL. The junction had 5 bases not matched to a gene; V was cut back by 2 bases and J by 1 base. CDR3 sequence (DNA): TGCGCCAGCAGCCAATCGACTAGCGAACGCACAGATACGCAGTATTTT. This encodes CASSQSTSERTDTQYF.

In this sample, this clone turned up once. V and J are TRBV2 and TRBJ1-1; D unclear. The CDR3 sequence is 13 residues long. Deletions cut 3 bases from V and 0 bases from J, with 5 bases between. CDR1 is SNHLY, CDR2 FYNNEI, per germline. The CDR3 sequence: CASSDGMNTEAFF. CDR3 bases: TGTGCCAGCAGTGACGGTATGAACACTGAAGCTTTCTTT.

This clone has only one observation. This chain uses TRBV24-1 with TRBJ2-1, with D maybe TRBD2 (5 bases). Germline loops: CDR1 KGHDR, CDR2 SFDVKD. The CDR3 runs 14 residues. The V and J ends lost 4 bases and 7 bases respectively, with 13 bases between them. The CDR3 region is CATSEDSVGNEQFF. The CDR3, as DNA: TGTGCCACCAGTGAGGATAGCGTTGGGAATGAGCAGTTCTTC.

The gene calls are TRBV9 and TRBJ1-4, with D possibly being TRBD1 (6 bases). The V and J ends lost 4 bases and 5 bases respectively, with 9 bases between them. Germline V gives CDR1 SGDLS, CDR2 YYNGEE. This CDR3 is built from 13 residues. The CDR3 DNA follows: TGTGCCAGCAGCAGGGACACGAATGAAAAACTGTTTTTT. It encodes CASSRDTNEKLFF. Filled out from reference TRBV9 and TRBJ1-4, the complete variable domain reads DSGVTQTPKHLITATGQRVTLRCSPRSGDLSVYWYQQSLDQGLQFLIQYYNGEERAKGNILERFSAQQFPDLHSELNLSSLELGDSALYFCASSRDTNEKLFFGSGTQLSVL.

This rearrangement joins TRBV12-5 to TRBJ2-2; D possibly corresponds to TRBD1 (5 bases). The CDR3 is made up of 13 amino acids. Germline CDR1 LGHNT, CDR2 FRNRAP. V was shortened by 6 bases and J by 7 bases, with 12 bases between the two germline ends. The CDR3 sequence is CASGYRGGGELFF. The CDR3 nucleotides are TGTGCTAGTGGCTATAGGGGCGGCGGGGAGCTGTTTTTT.

The sample holds one count of this clone. V is TRBV30 and J is TRBJ2-5; 8 bases are shared with TRBD2. Germline CDR1 reads GTSNPN; CDR2 reads SVGIG (reference sequence). The CDR3 spans 16 residues. V lost 5 bases and J lost 5; bases outside the gene matches: 16. The CDR3 sequence is CAWAADTGGARETQYF. As DNA, the CDR3 is TGTGCCTGGGCTGCGGATACCGGGGGGGCCCGGGAGACCCAGTACTTC.

This chain joins TRBV24-1 and TRBJ2-3, with D possibly matching TRBD1 (6 bases). The CDR3 contains 14 residues. Trimming pared 3 bases from V and 2 bases from J, leaving 8 bases between. Germline V gene data show CDR1 as KGHDR and CDR2 as SFDVKD. In nucleotides, the CDR3 is TGTGCCACCAGTGATCCAGGGGACACAGATACGCAGTATTTT. Its protein is CATSDPGDTDTQYF.

The chain recombines TRBV9 with TRBJ2-3; no clear D. Germline assignment: CDR1 SGDLS and CDR2 YYNGEE. This CDR3 spans 12 amino acids. The V gene lost 3 bases and the J gene lost 6 bases, with 8 bases spanning the gap. The CDR3 DNA sequence: TGTGCCAGCAGCGCCCTCTCCGATACGCAGTATTTT. Translated, it gives CASSALSDTQYF.

J is TRBJ1-4 and V is TRBV18, with no clear D. The CDR3 spans 13 residues. V was trimmed by 3 bases and J by 5 bases, leaving 7 bases between them. Germline V gives CDR1 KGHSH, CDR2 LQKENI. CDR3 in DNA: TGTGCCAGCTCACCGGGCCGAAATGAAAAACTGTTTTTT. The encoded protein is CASSPGRNEKLFF.

The chain couples TRBV7-2 to TRBJ2-7; no firm D call. Germline CDR1 is SGHTA and CDR2 is FQGNSA. The V end was cut by 1 base, the J end by 0 bases, with 10 bases between. The CDR3 spans 15 residues. The CDR3 protein is CASSLEAESSYEQYF. Written as DNA, the CDR3 is TGTGCCAGCAGCTTAGAGGCGGAGAGCTCCTACGAGCAGTACTTC.

The chain combines TRBV19 with TRBJ1-5; no definite D call. Trimming removed 3 bases at V and 4 bases at J, with 7 bases between. The germline CDR1 and CDR2 sequences are LNHDA and SQIVND (reference sequence). CDR3 size: 13 residues. In nucleotides, the CDR3 is TGTGCCAGTAGTATTGAGCGGAATCAGCCCCAGCATTTT. Translation gives CASSIERNQPQHF.